Here is one TCR beta chain with its context. This clone has a handful of counts. The target of this receptor is not known. Per-base qualities were not stored, and no clone one base away is much larger. Unmatched junction bases come to 13, with V trimmed by 5 bases and J by 8 bases. As encoded in the germline V gene, CDR1 is SNHLY while CDR2 is FYNNEI. From the cysteine through the phenylalanine, the CDR3 covers 15 amino acids. The retained sequence is limited to the CDR3, 45 bases, with the frame set at the first base. A single peripheral blood draw of about 116 mL on average was collected from each donor into heparinised tubes. Naive, central memory, regulatory and stem cell-like memory CD4+ T cells were sorted on a BD FACSAria II using a panel including CD45RO, CCR7, CD25, CD127, CD95 and CD27. Every sorted population had a purity above 95%. Right away, PBMCs were isolated by Lymphoprep density gradient centrifugation and were stained directly, with no culture step. To minimize batch effects, samples were stained and sorted in pairs, one healthy donor with one patient per experiment.

This record belongs to a study of beta chain features in type 1 diabetes (dated by TCRdb to between 2017 and 2018). Regarding the complete study: Mean age, gender distribution, total cell number and subset yield were not different between patients and healthy donors. Naive and central memory subsets were obtained from all 30 or so donors, but regulatory and stem cell-like memory subsets were isolated from only 8 patients and roughly eight healthy donors. Across all samples, approximately 100 million sorted cells were examined, and cell number per subset correlated strongly with RNA yield. The study compared the TCRB repertoires of sorted circulating CD4+ T cell subsets in recently diagnosed type 1 diabetes patients with those in matched healthy donors.

Overall study outcomes, separate from this receptor: Shorter templates might have been favored by PCR, but patient and control samples were amplified and corrected together, so both groups would have been affected equally by any skew. Only small numbers of individuals were included in the HLA sub-analyses, which left unresolved whether HLA type had any influence on TCRB rearrangement. Patients with type 1 diabetes made fewer insertions and deleted more nucleotides at VDJ recombination sites, implying thymic rearrangement abnormalities. Because cDNA was sequenced instead of genomic DNA, activated cells with high expression could be over-represented, although the groups did not differ in activation or CD3 levels. The naive, central memory and regulatory TCRB repertoires appeared to resemble one another more closely among patients than among healthy donors. Type 1 diabetes patients showed a moderate but significant shortening of TCRB CDR3 length in all four CD4+ subsets.

All of the isolated RNA was reverse transcribed with the High Capacity cDNA Reverse Transcription Kit, so expressed TCRB transcripts were sequenced. Deep immunoSEQ sequencing was performed on naive, central memory and regulatory T cell samples, with an average of approximately 4 million total reads per sample. After sorted cells were lysed in RLT buffer, RNA was extracted with DNase-treated RNeasy Micro or Mini kits, with the choice depending on cell number. To prevent cross-contamination, each cell subset was processed individually, whereas patient and healthy donor samples were processed jointly. The immunoSEQ multiplex PCR was used to amplify TCRB sequences from cDNA, generating 87-bp fragments that spanned the CDR3 region. The amplicons were sequenced using the Illumina HiSeq platform. Per the original workflow: PCR bias was computationally corrected using synthetic template baselines, reads within Hamming distance 2 were collapsed, and singletons that could not be merged were discarded. Reads were aligned against IMGT to assign V, D and J genes, CDR3 length and insertions or deletions at six rearrangement sites. Within each subset, clonotype counts were normalized to sorted cell number, after which true diversity and Gini coefficients were computed with the tcR R package. The overlap coefficient, calculated on TCRB nucleotide sequences, was used to quantify repertoire sharing. As a proxy for the pre-selection repertoire, out-of-frame TCRB sequences from naive cells were analyzed. TCRdb stores this immuneACCESS table with in-frame sequences only. Part of the clones is absent; in the studies checked, under half of the shortfall reflects unresolved V genes, and no reason is known for the rest. V, J and clone size are those of that table, while D and trimming were read from the DNA. A total of hundreds of thousands of clones appear in this sample, 15% of them only once. Of the sample, roughly 0.015% falls within the top ten clones.

The sequencing sample was made of naive CD4+ T cells from blood. The sample's cell subset or site label is to be understood as: true naive CD4+ T cells. This chain is built from TRBV2 and TRBJ1-2; the junction holds 8 bases that match TRBD1. The origin of this receptor is a man between 18 and 35 years old with type 1 diabetes. The DNA sequence follows: TGTGCCAGCAGTCCCGGGACAGGTGTATTGAGGGGCTACACCTTC. Its translation reads: CASSPGTGVLRGYTF.